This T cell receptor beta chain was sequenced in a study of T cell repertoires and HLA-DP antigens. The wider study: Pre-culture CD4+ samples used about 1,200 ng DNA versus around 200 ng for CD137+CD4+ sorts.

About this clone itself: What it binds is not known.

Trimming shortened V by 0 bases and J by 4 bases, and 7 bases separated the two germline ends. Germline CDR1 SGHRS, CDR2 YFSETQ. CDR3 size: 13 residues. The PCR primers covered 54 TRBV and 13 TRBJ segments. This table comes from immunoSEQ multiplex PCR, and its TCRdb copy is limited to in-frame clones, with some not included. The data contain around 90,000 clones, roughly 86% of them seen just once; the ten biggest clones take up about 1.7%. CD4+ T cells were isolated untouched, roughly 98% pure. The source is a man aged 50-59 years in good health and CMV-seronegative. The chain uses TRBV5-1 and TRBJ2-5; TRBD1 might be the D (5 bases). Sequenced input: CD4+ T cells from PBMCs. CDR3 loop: CASSLEGLETQYF. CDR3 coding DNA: TGCGCCAGCAGCTTGGAGGGGCTAGAGACCCAGTACTTC.